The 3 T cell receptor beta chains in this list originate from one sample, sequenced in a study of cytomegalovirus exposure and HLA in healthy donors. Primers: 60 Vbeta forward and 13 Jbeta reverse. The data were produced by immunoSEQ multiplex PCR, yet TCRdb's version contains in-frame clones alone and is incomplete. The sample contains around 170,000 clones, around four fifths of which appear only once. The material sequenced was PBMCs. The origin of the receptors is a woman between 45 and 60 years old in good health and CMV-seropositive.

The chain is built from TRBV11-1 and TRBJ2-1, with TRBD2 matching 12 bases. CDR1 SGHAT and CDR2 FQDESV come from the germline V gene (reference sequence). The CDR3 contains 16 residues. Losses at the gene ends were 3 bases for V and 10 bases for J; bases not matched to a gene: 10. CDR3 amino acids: CASSFLSTSGGLEQFF. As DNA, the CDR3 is TGTGCCAGCAGCTTTCTCAGTACTAGCGGGGGGTTGGAGCAGTTCTTC.

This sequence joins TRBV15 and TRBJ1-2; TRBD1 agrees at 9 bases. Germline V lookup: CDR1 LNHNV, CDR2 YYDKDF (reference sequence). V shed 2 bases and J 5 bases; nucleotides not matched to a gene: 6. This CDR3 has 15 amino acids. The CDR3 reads CATSRKPGQGYGYTF. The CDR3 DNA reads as TGTGCCACCAGCAGAAAACCGGGACAGGGATATGGCTACACCTTC.

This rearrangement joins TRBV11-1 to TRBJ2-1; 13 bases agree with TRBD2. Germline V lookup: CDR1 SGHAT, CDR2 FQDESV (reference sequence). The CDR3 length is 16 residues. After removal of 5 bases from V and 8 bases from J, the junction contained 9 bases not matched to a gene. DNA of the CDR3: TGTGCCAGCAGCCCGGGACTAGCGGGGTTTGGTCATGAGCAGTTCTTC. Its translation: CASSPGLAGFGHEQFF.